The rows below give T cell receptor beta chains drawn from one sample of a study of PD-1 blockade in classical Hodgkin lymphoma. The protocol was immunoSEQ multiplex PCR, while the TCRdb copy is restricted to in-frame clones and leaves out a portion. Of about 50,000 clones listed, 65% to 85% are singletons. The sequenced sample was peripheral blood mononuclear cells (PBMCs), obtained at baseline. The source of these receptors is a human donor with classical Hodgkin lymphoma. CDR3s include the opening cysteine and the closing phenylalanine or tryptophan. The D gene is left open where the match is weak. Clone size is given for some rows only: seen once, a few or many times, or a class if the clone is expanded.

CDR3 DNA: TGTGCCAGCAGTTATCCCACCGGGGAGCTGTTTTTT
CDR3 protein: CASSYPTGELFF
V gene: TRBV6-6
D gene: .
J gene: TRBJ2-2
clone size: .

CDR3 DNA: TGTGCCAGCAGCGCTAATCTACTAGTCACCGGGGAGCTGTTTTTT
CDR3 protein: CASSANLLVTGELFF
V gene: TRBV5-6
D gene: .
J gene: TRBJ2-2
clone size: few

CDR3 DNA: TGTGCTAGTGGTTTGCCAGGACAGGCTAACTATGGCTACACCTTC
CDR3 protein: CASGLPGQANYGYTF
V gene: TRBV12-5
D gene: TRBD1
J gene: TRBJ1-2
clone size: .

CDR3 DNA: TGCGCCAGCAGCTTGGTACAGGGAGTCGATACGCAGTATTTT
CDR3 protein: CASSLVQGVDTQYF
V gene: TRBV5-1
D gene: .
J gene: TRBJ2-3
clone size: .

CDR3 DNA: TGTGCCAGCAGTAGAGTCCCTGGGACTGAAGCTTTCTTT
CDR3 protein: CASSRVPGTEAFF
V gene: TRBV27
D gene: .
J gene: TRBJ1-1
clone size: .

CDR3 DNA: TGCAGCGTTGCCCACCAGGGCGGAGGCACTGAAGCTTTCTTT
CDR3 protein: CSVAHQGGGTEAFF
V gene: TRBV29-1
D gene: .
J gene: TRBJ1-1
clone size: once

CDR3 DNA: TGTGCTAGTGGTTTCCCCGGGATCGAGCAGTACTTC
CDR3 protein: CASGFPGIEQYF
V gene: TRBV12-5
D gene: .
J gene: TRBJ2-7
clone size: .

CDR3 DNA: TGTGCCTGGAGTGTATTCTACGGGATCGTGACAGATACGCAGTATTTT
CDR3 protein: CAWSVFYGIVTDTQYF
V gene: TRBV30
D gene: .
J gene: TRBJ2-3
clone size: .

CDR3 DNA: TGTGCCAGCAGTCAATCAGGGGATCTCAATGAGCAGTTCTTC
CDR3 protein: CASSQSGDLNEQFF
V gene: TRBV28
D gene: .
J gene: TRBJ2-1
clone size: few

CDR3 DNA: TGTGCCAGTAGTATACTCGGGGGCTCCTACAATGAGCAGTTCTTC
CDR3 protein: CASSILGGSYNEQFF
V gene: TRBV19
D gene: .
J gene: TRBJ2-1
clone size: .

CDR3 DNA: TGCGCCAGCAGCCACCAGGGGGTGGATGAGCAGTTCTTC
CDR3 protein: CASSHQGVDEQFF
V gene: TRBV4-1
D gene: TRBD1
J gene: TRBJ2-1
clone size: .

CDR3 DNA: TGTGCCAGCAGTGAAGCAGCAGGGGTGCACACTGAAGCTTTCTTT
CDR3 protein: CASSEAAGVHTEAFF
V gene: TRBV6-1
D gene: .
J gene: TRBJ1-1
clone size: .

CDR3 DNA: TGTGCCAGCAGCCAGAACACTGAAGCTTTCTTT
CDR3 protein: CASSQNTEAFF
V gene: TRBV28
D gene: .
J gene: TRBJ1-1
clone size: .

CDR3 DNA: TGTGCCAGCAGTTCCGATCCAAGGGACACTGAAGCTTTCTTT
CDR3 protein: CASSSDPRDTEAFF
V gene: TRBV2
D gene: .
J gene: TRBJ1-1
clone size: .

CDR3 DNA: TGTGCCAGCAGTGAAAGTAAGCAAGACAGGGAAATTCAGCCCCAGCATTTT
CDR3 protein: CASSESKQDREIQPQHF
V gene: TRBV2
D gene: TRBD1
J gene: TRBJ1-5
clone size: .

CDR3 DNA: TGCGCCACCCTTTGGACAGTCACAGATACGCAGTATTTT
CDR3 protein: CATLWTVTDTQYF
V gene: TRBV10-2
D gene: .
J gene: TRBJ2-3
clone size: .

CDR3 DNA: TGTGCCAGCAGCTCCTCCCCCCCGGGGACGACTATTGATAATTCACCCCTCCACTTT
CDR3 protein: CASSSSPPGTTIDNSPLHF
V gene: TRBV5-5
D gene: .
J gene: TRBJ1-6
clone size: .

CDR3 DNA: TGTGCCAGCAGAATCCGACAGGCTGGCTACACCTTC
CDR3 protein: CASRIRQAGYTF
V gene: TRBV28
D gene: .
J gene: TRBJ1-2
clone size: .

CDR3 DNA: TGTGCCAGTAGTATAGTCGAGACTAGCGGGAGTACAGATACGCAGTATTTT
CDR3 protein: CASSIVETSGSTDTQYF
V gene: TRBV19
D gene: TRBD2
J gene: TRBJ2-3
clone size: few

CDR3 DNA: TGTGCCAGCAGCCAAGAGGGACTAGCGGGAGGATACGAGCAGTACTTC
CDR3 protein: CASSQEGLAGGYEQYF
V gene: TRBV7-2
D gene: TRBD2
J gene: TRBJ2-7
clone size: .

CDR3 DNA: TGTGCCAGCAGCTTAGCGGGGACCCTAGCAGGTGGCTACACCTTC
CDR3 protein: CASSLAGTLAGGYTF
V gene: TRBV7-9
D gene: .
J gene: TRBJ1-2
clone size: .

CDR3 DNA: TGTGCCAGCATCCTGGGACAGAACACTGAAGCTTTCTTT
CDR3 protein: CASILGQNTEAFF
V gene: TRBV28
D gene: .
J gene: TRBJ1-1
clone size: .

CDR3 DNA: TGCGCCAGCAGCTTGGGGGGTCCTGAAGCTTTCTTT
CDR3 protein: CASSLGGPEAFF
V gene: TRBV5-1
D gene: .
J gene: TRBJ1-1
clone size: .

CDR3 DNA: TGTGCCAGCAGCATGGACAGAGGATTATCCGAACACTCCGGCGCTTTCTTT
CDR3 protein: CASSMDRGLSEHSGAFF
V gene: TRBV21-1
D gene: .
J gene: TRBJ1-1
clone size: .

CDR3 DNA: TGTGCCAGCAGCGAACCGGGACAGGGCAGACATGGCTACACCTTC
CDR3 protein: CASSEPGQGRHGYTF
V gene: TRBV2
D gene: TRBD1
J gene: TRBJ1-2
clone size: .

CDR3 DNA: TGTGCCAGCAGCTTTGGGGGCAATCAGCCCCAGCATTTT
CDR3 protein: CASSFGGNQPQHF
V gene: TRBV7-9
D gene: .
J gene: TRBJ1-5
clone size: .

CDR3 DNA: TGTGCCAGCAGTCCGACAGGGACCCTTTACAATGAGCAGTTCTTC
CDR3 protein: CASSPTGTLYNEQFF
V gene: TRBV6-6
D gene: TRBD1
J gene: TRBJ2-1
clone size: .

CDR3 DNA: TGTGCCAGCAGTCCTGAGACAGGGGAAAGGGACACTGAAGCTTTCTTT
CDR3 protein: CASSPETGERDTEAFF
V gene: TRBV28
D gene: TRBD1
J gene: TRBJ1-1
clone size: .

CDR3 DNA: TGCGCCAGCAGCTTACTCTCAGGAAGCACAGATACGCAGTATTTT
CDR3 protein: CASSLLSGSTDTQYF
V gene: TRBV5-1
D gene: .
J gene: TRBJ2-3
clone size: .

CDR3 DNA: TGTGCCAGCAGCTTGGCTTGGGCGGGAAGGGGATCCAATGAGCAGTTCTTC
CDR3 protein: CASSLAWAGRGSNEQFF
V gene: TRBV5-4
D gene: .
J gene: TRBJ2-1
clone size: few

CDR3 DNA: TGTGCCAGCAGTGATCTCGCGGGAACCTACAATGAGCAGTTCTTC
CDR3 protein: CASSDLAGTYNEQFF
V gene: TRBV2
D gene: .
J gene: TRBJ2-1
clone size: .

CDR3 DNA: TGTGCCAGTAGTAACCAATTAGGGGGCTCCTACAATGAGCAGTTCTTC
CDR3 protein: CASSNQLGGSYNEQFF
V gene: TRBV19
D gene: .
J gene: TRBJ2-1
clone size: .

CDR3 DNA: TGCAGCGTTCCCGGGATGATAGGGGATAACTATGGCTACACCTTC
CDR3 protein: CSVPGMIGDNYGYTF
V gene: TRBV29-1
D gene: .
J gene: TRBJ1-2
clone size: .

CDR3 DNA: TGTGCCATCAGTGTTTCTGGGACAAACACTGAAGCTTTCTTT
CDR3 protein: CAISVSGTNTEAFF
V gene: TRBV10-3
D gene: .
J gene: TRBJ1-1
clone size: .

CDR3 DNA: TGCGCCAGCAGCTTAGGAACAGGGGGCTCTGGAAACACCATATATTTT
CDR3 protein: CASSLGTGGSGNTIYF
V gene: TRBV5-1
D gene: TRBD1
J gene: TRBJ1-3
clone size: .

CDR3 DNA: TGCAGTACGACTTTCTACAATGAGCAGTTCTTC
CDR3 protein: CSTTFYNEQFF
V gene: TRBV20-1
D gene: .
J gene: TRBJ2-1
clone size: .

CDR3 DNA: TGTGCCAGCAGCTTGGAAGCAGATTACAATGAGCAGTTCTTC
CDR3 protein: CASSLEADYNEQFF
V gene: TRBV5-4
D gene: .
J gene: TRBJ2-1
clone size: once

CDR3 DNA: TGTGCCAGCAGTTACCGGACACCGGGGCTTGATGAAAAACTGTTTTTT
CDR3 protein: CASSYRTPGLDEKLFF
V gene: TRBV6-6
D gene: .
J gene: TRBJ1-4
clone size: .

CDR3 DNA: TGTGCCAGCTCACCCCTTGAAGCCACTGAAGCTTTCTTT
CDR3 protein: CASSPLEATEAFF
V gene: TRBV18
D gene: .
J gene: TRBJ1-1
clone size: .

CDR3 DNA: TGTGCCACCAGCAGAAGGGGGGCCGTGCAGTATTTT
CDR3 protein: CATSRRGAVQYF
V gene: TRBV15
D gene: .
J gene: TRBJ2-3
clone size: .

CDR3 DNA: TGCGCCAGCAGTGAGTCGCATGGGGCTGGAGAGCAGTACTTC
CDR3 protein: CASSESHGAGEQYF
V gene: TRBV10-2
D gene: .
J gene: TRBJ2-7
clone size: .

CDR3 DNA: TGTGCCAGCAGCTCCTCCGACGGTGATTCCTACGAGCAGTACTTC
CDR3 protein: CASSSSDGDSYEQYF
V gene: TRBV7-6
D gene: .
J gene: TRBJ2-7
clone size: few

CDR3 DNA: TGTGCCACCAGCAGAGGAGGTTCTGGGGCTAGTTCCGCCGGGGAGCTGTTTTTT
CDR3 protein: CATSRGGSGASSAGELFF
V gene: TRBV15
D gene: .
J gene: TRBJ2-2
clone size: .

CDR3 DNA: TGTGCTAGTGGTTTGGGTGACAGATATAATTCACCCCTCCACTTT
CDR3 protein: CASGLGDRYNSPLHF
V gene: TRBV12-5
D gene: .
J gene: TRBJ1-6
clone size: .